These T cell receptor beta chains were read from a single sample in a study of regulatory T cells in long-lasting Graves disease. TCRdb recomputed calls from the multiplex PCR reads with MiXCR, one row per CDR3 protein. The repertoire includes fewer than 450,000 distinct CDR3 sequences, roughly a quarter of them detected once, and roughly 26% sits in the top ten. The sample in question was peripheral blood mononuclear cells (PBMCs), obtained when the disease was refractory, from a patient treated with antithyroid drugs. These receptors came from a female donor with Graves disease. Each CDR3 is given with its conserved first and last residue. D genes are given only for firm matches. Some rows have no size entry. The others give once, few or many, or a class for an expanded clone.

>few|TRBJ2-7|-|TRBV19
CASRTGGTGYLVDYEQYF
TGTGCCAGTAGGACGGGAGGGACAGGGTATTTAGTGGACTACGAGCAGTACTTC
>-|TRBJ2-5|TRBD2|TRBV6-1
CASNPFTSGKGTQCF
TGTGCCAGCAACCCATTTACTAGCGGGAAGGGGACCCAGTGCTTC
>-|TRBJ2-4|-|TRBV13
CASSSVGLAKNIQYF
TGTGCCAGCAGCTCCGTCGGGCTAGCCAAAAACATTCAGTACTTC
>few|TRBJ1-1|-|TRBV20-1
CSARDGGRQVSSEAFF
TGCAGTGCTAGAGACGGGGGACGACAGGTCTCTTCCGAAGCTTTCTTT
>many|TRBJ1-2|-|TRBV30
CAWSVSAYGYTF
TGTGCCTGGAGTGTTTCAGCCTATGGCTACACCTTC
>-|TRBJ2-7|-|TRBV29-1
CSVDLGYEQYF
TGCAGCGTTGACCTAGGGTACGAGCAGTACTTC
>many|TRBJ1-1|-|TRBV29-1
CSVPGRLGDFEAFF
TGCAGCGTCCCGGGACGCTTAGGGGATTTTGAAGCTTTCTTT
>many|TRBJ2-7|TRBD1|TRBV2
CASSGSGQLYEQYF
TGTGCCAGCAGTGGGTCGGGACAGCTTTACGAGCAGTACTTC
>few|TRBJ2-7|TRBD1|TRBV29-1
CSANSGGRSEQYF
TGCAGCGCTAACTCAGGGGGTAGGAGTGAGCAGTACTTC
>few|TRBJ1-3|TRBD1|TRBV20-1
CSARGAGQGGSGNTIYF
TGCAGTGCTAGAGGAGCAGGACAGGGGGGATCTGGAAACACCATATATTTT
>few|TRBJ1-5|-|TRBV19
CASTRTGQYQPQHF
TGTGCCAGTACCAGAACAGGACAGTACCAGCCCCAGCATTTT
>-|TRBJ2-7|TRBD1|TRBV7-2
CASSTRGAGGPEQYF
TGTGCCAGCAGCACCAGAGGCGCAGGGGGACCCGAGCAGTACTTC
>many|TRBJ1-1|TRBD1|TRBV11-3
CASSFSQGRTFF
TGTGCCAGCAGCTTTTCACAGGGGCGAACTTTCTTT
>many|TRBJ1-2|-|TRBV6-2/TRBV6-3
CASHRSGAPTSYGYTF
TGTGCCAGCCACCGGTCAGGCGCGCCTACTTCCTATGGCTACACCTTC
>few|TRBJ1-1|TRBD1|TRBV6-1
CAISGQKNTEAFF
TGTGCCATCTCGGGACAGAAGAACACTGAAGCTTTCTTT
>few|TRBJ1-3|-|TRBV24-1
CATEYAGTIYF
TGTGCCACCGAGTACGCCGGCACCATATATTTT
>many|TRBJ2-4|TRBD2|TRBV11-2
CASSLRPGGSQNIQYF
TGTGCCAGCAGCTTACGGCCGGGGGGGTCCCAAAACATTCAGTACTTC
>many|TRBJ2-5|-|TRBV15
CATGHYQETQYF
TGTGCCACCGGGCACTACCAAGAGACCCAGTACTTC
>many|TRBJ1-2|TRBD1|TRBV19
CASSIQGEAGYTF
TGTGCCAGTAGTATCCAGGGGGAGGCTGGCTACACCTTC
>few|TRBJ2-7|TRBD1|TRBV6-1
CASSEVFGQGVYEQYF
TGTGCCAGCAGTGAAGTTTTCGGACAGGGAGTTTACGAGCAGTACTTC
>-|TRBJ2-2|-|TRBV7-2
CASSLALGPNTGELFF
TGTGCCAGCAGCTTGGCGCTTGGGCCAAACACCGGGGAGCTGTTTTTT
>few|TRBJ1-2|-|TRBV29-1
CSFGGGWGLSNYGYTF
TGCAGCTTTGGGGGGGGTTGGGGCCTGAGTAACTATGGCTACACCTTC
>few|TRBJ2-5|TRBD2|TRBV29-1
CSVGLAVQETQYF
TGCAGCGTTGGACTAGCGGTACAAGAGACCCAGTACTTC
>-|TRBJ1-4|-|TRBV5-1
CASSPRDSTNEKLFF
TGCGCCAGCAGTCCCCGGGACTCAACTAATGAAAAACTGTTTTTT
>many|TRBJ1-1|-|TRBV30
CAWSAANTEAFF
TGTGCCTGGAGTGCTGCCAACACTGAAGCTTTCTTT
>-|TRBJ2-5|-|TRBV7-6
CASSLPSEGEGQETQYF
TGTGCCAGCAGCTTACCTAGCGAGGGAGAGGGTCAAGAGACCCAGTACTTC
>many|TRBJ2-5|-|TRBV2
CASSRTPSQETQYF
TGTGCCAGCAGTAGGACGCCAAGTCAAGAGACCCAGTACTTC
>many|TRBJ1-1|-|TRBV19
CASSIGPGNTEAFF
TGTGCCAGTAGTATAGGACCGGGAAACACTGAAGCTTTCTTT
>-|TRBJ2-7|TRBD2|TRBV25-1
CASKRAGGRYEQYF
TGTGCCAGCAAGAGAGCGGGAGGACGCTACGAGCAGTACTTC
>many|TRBJ1-1|-|TRBV18
CATDYRATEAFF
TGTGCCACCGACTACAGGGCGACTGAAGCTTTCTTT
>-|TRBJ1-5|TRBD1|TRBV24-1
CATSDRGGQGAMPQHF
TGTGCCACCAGTGACCGAGGGGGACAGGGGGCAATGCCCCAGCATTTT
>few|TRBJ2-7|-|TRBV28
CASNLDRADFDEQYF
TGTGCCAGCAACCTCGACCGGGCCGACTTTGACGAGCAGTACTTC
>few|TRBJ1-1|-|TRBV9
CASSVAAGPNTEAFF
TGTGCCAGCAGCGTGGCGGCGGGCCCCAACACTGAAGCTTTCTTT
>many|TRBJ2-5|TRBD2|TRBV7-2
CASSLRRLAGIQETQYF
TGTGCCAGCAGCTTAAGGAGACTAGCGGGTATCCAAGAGACCCAGTACTTC
>few|TRBJ1-2|-|TRBV5-6
CASSRDTGNYGYTF
TGTGCCAGCAGCCGGGACACGGGGAACTATGGCTACACCTTC
>-|TRBJ2-2|TRBD2|TRBV13
CASSLEGTSGRAVTGELFF
TGTGCCAGCAGCTTAGAAGGGACTAGCGGGAGGGCCGTCACCGGGGAGCTGTTTTTT
>many|TRBJ2-7|TRBD2|TRBV6-5
CASSYSPDGLDLSF
TGTGCCAGCAGTTACTCGCCAGACGGACTAGATTTGTCCTTC
>-|TRBJ1-2|-|TRBV19
CAISQGHGYTF
TGTGCGATCTCCCAGGGTCATGGCTACACCTTC
>-|TRBJ2-7|-|TRBV28
CASSPHTSGASYEQYF
TGTGCCAGCAGTCCCCATACCTCCGGGGCTAGCTACGAGCAGTACTTC
>-|TRBJ1-1|TRBD1|TRBV7-3
CASSSGTGKEAFF
TGTGCCAGCAGCTCCGGGACAGGGAAGGAAGCTTTCTTT
>-|TRBJ2-5|-|TRBV5-1
CASTQEANQETQYF
TGCGCCAGCACGCAGGAGGCAAACCAAGAGACCCAGTACTTC
>-|TRBJ2-2|-|TRBV29-1
CSVRSPNTGELFF
TGCAGCGTTCGGAGTCCGAACACCGGGGAGCTGTTTTTT
>many|TRBJ2-2|-|TRBV28
CASSTPRTTNTGELFF
TGTGCCAGCAGTACCCCGCGGACTACGAACACCGGGGAGCTGTTTTTT
>many|TRBJ1-4|-|TRBV20-1
CRGQSMANEKLFF
TGCAGGGGCCAAAGTATGGCTAATGAAAAACTGTTTTTT
>-|TRBJ1-2|TRBD1|TRBV20-1
CSARGTGDYGYTF
TGCAGTGCTAGAGGGACAGGGGACTATGGCTACACCTTC
>-|TRBJ1-2|-|TRBV9
CASSSAGDRANYGYTF
TGTGCCAGCAGCTCAGCGGGTGACAGAGCTAACTATGGCTACACCTTC
>few|TRBJ1-2|TRBD1|TRBV10-3
CAVNRGQNVDFYGYTF
TGTGCCGTTAACCGGGGACAGAACGTTGATTTCTATGGCTACACCTTC
>-|TRBJ2-7|TRBD2|TRBV5-1
CASSLSAAGGSHEQYF
TGCGCCAGCAGCTTGAGTGCAGCGGGAGGGTCCCACGAGCAGTACTTC
>-|TRBJ2-7|-|TRBV7-3
CASSLQRGYEQYF
TGTGCCAGCAGCCTTCAAAGAGGCTACGAGCAGTACTTC
>-|TRBJ2-7|-|TRBV5-6
CASSFGLEQYF
TGTGCCAGCAGCTTTGGCCTCGAGCAGTACTTC
>many|TRBJ1-1|-|TRBV6-1
CASSENTNTEAFF
TGTGCCAGCAGTGAAAACACGAACACTGAAGCTTTCTTT
>many|TRBJ2-5|TRBD2|TRBV12-3/TRBV12-4
CASSFGLAGAGGQETQYF
TGTGCCAGCAGTTTCGGACTAGCGGGAGCCGGAGGACAAGAGACCCAGTACTTC
>-|TRBJ2-6|-|TRBV4-3
CASSQEGVAGANVLTF
TGCGCCAGCAGCCAAGAGGGGGTCGCTGGGGCCAACGTCCTGACTTTC
>few|TRBJ1-1|TRBD1|TRBV6-1
CASSLRRTGRWTEAFF
TGTGCCAGCAGTCTAAGGCGGACAGGCCGCTGGACTGAAGCTTTCTTT
>-|TRBJ1-5|-|TRBV2
CASSDLGMYSNQPQHF
TGTGCCAGCAGTGATTTGGGAATGTATAGCAATCAGCCCCAGCATTTT